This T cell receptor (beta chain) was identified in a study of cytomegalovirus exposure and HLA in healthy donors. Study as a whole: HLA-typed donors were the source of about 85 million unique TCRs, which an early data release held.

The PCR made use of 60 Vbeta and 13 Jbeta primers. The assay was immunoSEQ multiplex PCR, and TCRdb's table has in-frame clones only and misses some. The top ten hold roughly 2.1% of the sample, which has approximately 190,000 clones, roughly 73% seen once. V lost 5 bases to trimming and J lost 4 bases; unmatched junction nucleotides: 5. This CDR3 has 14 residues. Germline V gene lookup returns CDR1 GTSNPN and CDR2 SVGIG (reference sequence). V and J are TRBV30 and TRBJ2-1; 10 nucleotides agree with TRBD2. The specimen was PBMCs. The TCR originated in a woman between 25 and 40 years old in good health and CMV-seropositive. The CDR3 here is CAWEAGGPYNEQFF. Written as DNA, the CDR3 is TGTGCCTGGGAAGCGGGGGGGCCTTACAATGAGCAGTTCTTC.